This T cell receptor (beta chain) was identified during a study of blood T cell repertoires in COVID-19. As for the study in general: In each case, the material was cDNA or gDNA derived from T cells, B-cell-depleted T cells, or PBMCs.

Assay used: immunoSEQ multiplex PCR; TCRdb lists only in-frame clones, some missing. In the table there are around 140,000 clones, over 70% of which are singletons. The CDR3 spans 16 residues. In germline, CDR1 is SGHDT, CDR2 YYEEEE. Trimming removed 4 bases from V and 2 bases from J; junction bases left unmatched: 8. The chain recombines TRBV5-6 with TRBJ2-1; 8 nucleotides align to TRBD1. Material for sequencing was peripheral blood. This sequence was found in a woman aged 55-69 years with acute or convalescent COVID-19. CDR3 DNA: TGTGCCAGCAGCCCCACACGGACAGGGCCCTACAATGAGCAGTTCTTC. Its protein is CASSPTRTGPYNEQFF.